Presented here are 10 T cell receptor beta chains from one specimen sequenced in a study of quantifying T cell responses using KT2 cells. Turning to the study itself: TCR alpha and beta constant-region primers primed reverse transcription of RNA.

A single-stranded UMI oligo with SP2 sequence was ligated to cDNA 3' ends. First-round PCR used three to five cycles and beta primers RC1.1 and RC1.2 covering TRBC1 and TRBC2. TCRdb re-called the UMI-ligation and nested PCR reads through MiXCR, storing one row per CDR3 protein. The sample lists 45,000 to 65,000 distinct CDR3 sequences, 12% occurring once. The specimen was PBMCs spiked with cells of the T cell clone KT2. The source of these receptors is a human donor.

This clonotype was counted many times. This chain uses TRBV2 with TRBJ1-1; no clear D. The CDR3 sequence is 15 residues long. Per germline, CDR1 SNHLY and CDR2 FYNNEI. V was clipped by 4 bases and J by 1 base, with 13 bases between them. In nucleotides, the CDR3 is TGTGCCAGCAGTGCGGAGGCAGCCTCGAACACTGAAGCTTTCTTT. Amino acids: CASSAEAASNTEAFF.

J is TRBJ1-2 and V is TRBV20-1, with D unresolved. This CDR3 spans 13 amino acids. The germline V gene has CDR1 DFQATT and CDR2 SNEGSKA (reference sequence). V was pared by 0 bases and J by 8 bases, with 13 bases between. The CDR3 coding sequence is TGCAGTGCTAGAGACCCGGGCCGGCGGGGCTACACCTTC. Translation gives CSARDPGRRGYTF.

The chain combines TRBV15 with TRBJ2-2; 8 nucleotides line up with TRBD1. The germline gives CDR1 LNHNV, CDR2 YYDKDF (reference sequence). V gave up 4 bases and J gave up 3 bases; unmatched junction bases: 4. This CDR3 is built from 15 residues. CDR3 bases: TGTGCCACCAGCATGCAGGGGGCGGACACCGGGGAGCTGTTTTTT. This sequence encodes CATSMQGADTGELFF.

This clonotype was observed a handful of times. The rearrangement joins TRBV9 to TRBJ2-3; 8 nucleotides agree with TRBD2. This CDR3 has 17 amino acids. The germline V gene encodes CDR1 SGDLS and CDR2 YYNGEE. With 6 bases clipped from V and 5 bases from J, the junction kept 17 bases outside the gene matches. The CDR3 protein is CASTASGSAHGGDTQYF. The CDR3 nucleotides read TGTGCCAGCACCGCCAGCGGGAGTGCACACGGCGGAGATACGCAGTATTTT.

A remark on this clonotype: A read error is possible here, since a much larger clone lies one base away. The V call is TRBV7-2, the J call TRBJ2-5, with no clear D. Between the trimmed V and J ends, which lost 3 bases and 4 bases, there was a span of 12 bases. The CDR3 covers 14 residues. Germline V gives CDR1 SGHTA, CDR2 FQGNSA. CDR3 sequence reads: CASSFCGVGETQYF. The CDR3 region has the DNA TGTGCCAGCAGCTTTTGTGGGGTTGGAGAGACCCAGTACTTC.

This clonotype was counted at least ten times. This sequence joins TRBV7-9 and TRBJ1-2; no clear D gene. Looked up from germline, CDR1 is SEHNR and CDR2 is FQNEAQ (reference sequence). V was pared by 1 base and J by 4 bases, with 7 bases between. The CDR3 covers 13 residues. DNA for the CDR3: TGTGCCAGCAGCTTAGAGAAGCCCTATGGCTACACCTTC. It is translated as CASSLEKPYGYTF.

The chain couples TRBV6-1 to TRBJ2-7; maybe TRBD1 (6 bases). Trimming cost V 6 bases and J 3 bases, with 18 bases left between them. The CDR3 is made up of 15 amino acids. Germline CDR1 MNHNS, CDR2 SASEGT. DNA of the CDR3: TGTGCCAGCAGGCGGTCTCAGGGGTCTCTCTACGAGCAGTACTTC. It codes for CASRRSQGSLYEQYF.

V usage is TRBV7-2 and J usage is TRBJ2-1, with D possibly being TRBD2 (6 bases). CDR1 and CDR2 from the germline V gene are SGHTA and FQGNSA. The CDR3 covers 14 residues. The V end was cut by 1 base, the J end by 9 bases, with 13 bases between. The CDR3 DNA sequence: TGTGCCAGCAGCTTAGAGGGCGGGGCTCCTGAGCAGTTCTTC. Translating it yields CASSLEGGAPEQFF.

This clonotype was seen only a few times. The chain joins TRBV5-1 to TRBJ2-7, with D tentatively TRBD1 or TRBD2 (5 bases each). V lost 0 bases and J lost 7, with 17 bases in between. This CDR3 has 15 residues. Germline V gene lookup returns CDR1 SGHRS and CDR2 YFSETQ. The CDR3 protein is CASSLGTRVWEEQYF. The CDR3 DNA follows: TGCGCCAGCAGCTTGGGGACCAGGGTCTGGGAGGAGCAGTACTTC. The variable domain in full, completed from reference TRBV5-1 and TRBJ2-7, reads KAGVTQTPRYLIKTRGQQVTLSCSPISGHRSVSWYQQTPGQGLQFLFEYFSETQRNKGNFPGRFSGRQFSNSRSEMNVSTLELGDSALYLCASSLGTRVWEEQYFGPGTRLTVT.

This clonotype has a handful of counts. The chain links TRBV5-1 to TRBJ1-4, with TRBD1 matching 8 bases. J gave up 6 bases and V 4 bases, and 8 bases lay outside the gene matches. From germline, CDR1 is SGHRS and CDR2 YFSETQ. The CDR3 extends over 15 amino acids. For the CDR3, the DNA is TGCGCCAGCAGCGCGGGCTCCAGGGGGCATGAAAAACTGTTTTTT. Its translation is CASSAGSRGHEKLFF.